Listed here are 30 T cell receptor beta chains from one sample, sequenced in a study of identical twins. TCRdb redid the calling of the 5' RACE reads with MiXCR, one entry per CDR3 protein. The table lists around 340,000 distinct CDR3 sequences, 12% of them singletons. The sample was also reused in another study, on yellow fever vaccine responses in identical twins.

The specimen sequenced was CD8+ T cells sorted from blood. These receptors were collected from a woman aged 18-29 years in good health.

This clonotype has a handful of counts. This chain joins TRBV9 and TRBJ2-1; D gene ambiguous. Per the germline V gene, CDR1 is SGDLS and CDR2 is YYNGEE. The CDR3 sequence is 14 residues long. Trimming removed 3 bases at V and 6 bases at J, with 13 bases between. In DNA, the CDR3 is TGTGCCAGCAGCGCGGGCACGATTCTCAATGAGCAGTTCTTC. This sequence encodes CASSAGTILNEQFF.

This clonotype occurred many times. This rearrangement joins TRBV12-3 or TRBV12-4 to TRBJ2-2; D unclear. V lost 6 bases to trimming and J lost 6 bases, with 5 bases between them. The CDR3 covers 11 residues. CDR3 DNA sequence: TGTGCCAGCAGCCCCGCCGGGGAGCTGTTTTTT. This translates into CASSPAGELFF.

This clonotype has a handful of counts. The chain employs TRBV12-3 or TRBV12-4 and TRBJ1-1, with D tentatively TRBD1 (6 bases). The CDR3 consists of 13 residues. The ends were cut back, 11 bases at V and 1 base at J, with 14 bases in the middle. This chain's CDR3 is CAVEGVRNTEAFF. DNA for the CDR3: TGTGCCGTAGAGGGGGTGCGGAACACTGAAGCTTTCTTT.

This clonotype was seen at least ten times. The J gene is TRBJ2-3, the V gene TRBV10-3; no reliable D call. The ends were cut back, 2 bases at V and 6 bases at J, with 9 bases in the middle. The CDR3 has 13 residues. CDR1 ENHRY and CDR2 SYGVKD come from the germline V gene. The CDR3, as DNA: TGTGCCATCAGTGAGAACTACGGTGATACGCAGTATTTT. Translated: CAISENYGDTQYF.

V is TRBV9 and J is TRBJ2-5, with 9 positions matching TRBD2. The CDR3 is 14 amino acids. Germline lookup yields CDR1 SGDLS and CDR2 YYNGEE. The V and J ends lost 3 bases and 5 bases, in that order; junction bases with no gene match: 5. In nucleotides, the CDR3 is TGTGCCAGCAGCGGGGGGACTAGCTGGGAGACCCAGTACTTC. This gives the protein CASSGGTSWETQYF.

This clonotype was seen only a few times. CDR3 coding DNA: TGCAGTGCTGAAGCACCGGGACAGGGGACCGGGGAGCTGTTTTTT. As protein: CSAEAPGQGTGELFF. This rearrangement joins TRBV20-1 to TRBJ2-2; 10 bases align to TRBD1. The V segment lost 5 bases and the J segment 5 bases; nucleotides outside the gene matches: 8. The CDR3 contains 15 residues. Germline values: CDR1 DFQATT, CDR2 SNEGSKA (reference sequence).

The CDR3 coding sequence is TGTGCCAGCAGCTTGGTTGGGACAGAGTACAATGAGCAGTTCTTC. It encodes CASSLVGTEYNEQFF. This sequence joins TRBV5-4 and TRBJ2-1; 7 bases are a match to TRBD1. CDR3 length: 15 residues. V dropped 0 bases and J dropped 4; count of bases not matched to a gene: 4. CDR1 is SGHNT and CDR2 is YYREEE in the germline V gene (reference sequence).

Only a few counts were recorded for this clonotype. The chain employs TRBV6-1 and TRBJ1-6; possibly TRBD1 for D (6 bases). Between the trimmed V and J ends, which lost 4 bases and 10 bases, there was a span of 14 bases. This CDR3 has 14 amino acids. The germline V gene has CDR1 MNHNS and CDR2 SASEGT. The CDR3 region is CASSGTASRSPLHF. The CDR3 nucleotides are TGTGCCAGCAGTGGGACAGCGAGTCGGTCACCCCTCCACTTT.

This clonotype has just a few counts. Sequence at one end of the junction differs from germline and may be a read error. This chain uses TRBV15 with TRBJ1-1; possible D gene TRBD1, 6 bases. The CDR3 sequence is 17 residues long. Germline values: CDR1 LNHNV, CDR2 YYDKDF (reference sequence). The DNA of the CDR3 is TGTGCCACCAGCAGAGGGATGGGGGGCCAGAAGGCCCCTGAGGCTTTCTTT. It specifies CATSRGMGGQKAPEAFF. Looking up the rest from reference TRBV15 and TRBJ1-1 gives the full variable domain: DAMVIQNPRYQVTQFGKPVTLSCSQTLNHNVMYWYQQKSSQAPKLLFHYYDKDFNNEADTPDNFQSRRPNTSFCFLDIRSPGLGDTAMYLCATSRGMGGQKAPEAFFGQGTRLTVV.

The table lists this clonotype with a count of one. The gene calls are TRBV12-3 or TRBV12-4 and TRBJ2-7, with a weak D call TRBD2 (6 bases). V was trimmed by 1 base and J by 3 bases, leaving 10 bases between them. The length of the CDR3 is 14 residues. CDR3 in amino acids: CASSLGGEDYEQYF. Here the CDR3 DNA reads TGTGCCAGCAGTTTAGGGGGGGAGGACTACGAGCAGTACTTC.

Only a few counts were recorded for this clonotype. This chain connects TRBV24-1 to TRBJ2-2; 9 nucleotides agree with TRBD1. CDR1 KGHDR and CDR2 SFDVKD come from the germline V gene. The CDR3 spans 14 residues. J lost 3 bases, V lost 9 bases, and 4 bases had no gene match. The CDR3 protein is CATRTGEDTGELFF. The CDR3 DNA reads as TGTGCCACCCGGACAGGGGAAGACACCGGGGAGCTGTTTTTT.

The rearrangement links TRBV27 to TRBJ2-3; 14 bases fit TRBD2. Per germline, CDR1 MNHEY and CDR2 SMNVEV (reference sequence). Trimming removed 4 bases from V and 4 bases from J; junction bases left unmatched: 1. The CDR3 spans 15 residues. In nucleotides, the CDR3 is TGTGCCAGCAGTTGGGGACTAGCGGGAGCAGATACGCAGTATTTT. It codes for CASSWGLAGADTQYF.

This clonotype was picked up a small number of times. CDR3 DNA sequence: TGTGCCAGCAGCTTATTCCACGAGCAGTACTTC. Its translation: CASSLFHEQYF. This chain links TRBV13 with TRBJ2-7, with D uncertain. Germline lookup yields CDR1 PRHDT and CDR2 FYEKMQ (reference sequence). V lost 2 bases and J 5 bases, leaving 4 bases between the germline ends. This CDR3 has 11 amino acids.

This clonotype was counted at least ten times. The chain combines TRBV12-3 or TRBV12-4 with TRBJ2-3; possibly TRBD1 for D (5 bases). Trimming took 6 bases from V and 0 from J, leaving 10 bases between them. The CDR3 consists of 14 residues. The CDR3 here is CASSQGASTDTQYF. The CDR3, as DNA: TGTGCCAGCAGCCAGGGTGCTAGCACAGATACGCAGTATTTT.

This clonotype was recorded a few times. V is TRBV4-2 and J is TRBJ2-2, with 8 bases fitting TRBD2. The germline gives CDR1 LGHNA, CDR2 YNFKEQ. Losses at the gene ends were 4 bases for V and 5 bases for J; bases not matched to a gene: 9. The CDR3 covers 16 residues. CDR3: CASSPPGLAITGELFF. CDR3 sequence (DNA): TGTGCCAGCAGCCCTCCCGGACTAGCTATTACCGGGGAGCTGTTTTTT.

This clonotype was recorded a few times. This rearrangement joins TRBV6-2 or TRBV6-3 to TRBJ1-5; tentatively, D is TRBD1 (6 bases). Trimming stripped 3 bases from V and 7 bases from J, with 10 bases between. Germline-derived CDR1 and CDR2 are MNHEY and SVGEGT. This CDR3 spans 13 amino acids. The CDR3 loop is CASSYGGGQPQHF. The DNA of the CDR3 is TGTGCCAGCAGTTATGGTGGGGGCCAGCCCCAGCATTTT.

This chain connects TRBV6-1 to TRBJ2-3; 7 bases agree with TRBD2. Per the germline V gene, CDR1 is MNHNS and CDR2 is SASEGT. The CDR3 has 14 amino acids. V lost 5 bases, J lost 5 bases, and 7 bases stayed unmatched. In DNA form, the CDR3 reads TGTGCCAGCAGTCAATTCTTAGCGGGAGATACGCAGTATTTT. Residues: CASSQFLAGDTQYF.

This chain joins TRBV20-1 and TRBJ2-2; D possibly corresponds to TRBD1 (5 bases). This CDR3 has 14 amino acids. Germline V lookup: CDR1 DFQATT, CDR2 SNEGSKA (reference sequence). V gave up 0 bases and J gave up 4 bases, with 9 bases separating them. The CDR3 coding sequence is TGCAGTGCTAGAGACAGGGTGGGCACCGGGGAGCTGTTTTTT. Its protein is CSARDRVGTGELFF.

This clonotype occurred a few times. The chain employs TRBV25-1 and TRBJ2-1; the D gene is possibly TRBD1 (5 bases). Germline values: CDR1 MGHDK, CDR2 SYGVNS. CDR3 length: 16 amino acids. Trimming removed 1 base from V and 5 bases from J, with 15 bases in between. DNA of the CDR3: TGTGCCAGCAGTGAATTTGGATTTCAGGGTGACAATGAGCAGTTCTTC. Protein sequence: CASSEFGFQGDNEQFF.

This clonotype was detected ten times or more. The CDR3 protein is CASSFGDSGANVLTF. The CDR3 DNA reads TGTGCCAGCAGCTTCGGGGACTCTGGGGCCAACGTCCTGACTTTC. This chain links TRBV13 with TRBJ2-6; D might be TRBD2 (5 bases). V was cut by 3 bases and J by 0 bases, with 6 bases left in between. CDR1 and CDR2 from the germline V gene are PRHDT and FYEKMQ (reference sequence). This CDR3 has 15 amino acids.

This clonotype was observed at least ten times. V gene TRBV6-5 combines with J gene TRBJ1-5; D gene ambiguous. Trimming took 4 bases from V and 4 from J, leaving 8 bases between them. The germline CDR1 and CDR2 sequences are MNHEY and SVGAGI. The CDR3 contains 13 residues. CDR3 DNA: TGTGCCAGCAGTTCCAACTCGAATCAGCCCCAGCATTTT. This gives the protein CASSSNSNQPQHF.

There are many counts of this clonotype. The chain is built from TRBV28 and TRBJ1-5; tentative D call: TRBD1 (6 bases). The CDR3 extends over 15 amino acids. Trimming left V 5 bases short and J 0 bases short, with 11 bases between. Per the germline V gene, CDR1 is MDHEN and CDR2 is SYDVKM. This CDR3 reads CASSPTGYSNQPQHF. In DNA, the CDR3 is TGTGCCAGCAGTCCTACAGGGTATAGCAATCAGCCCCAGCATTTT. Filled out from reference TRBV28 and TRBJ1-5, the complete variable domain reads DVKVTQSSRYLVKRTGEKVFLECVQDMDHENMFWYRQDPGLGLRLIYFSYDVKMKEKGDIPEGYSVSREKKERFSLILESASTNQTSMYLCASSPTGYSNQPQHFGDGTRLSIL.

This clonotype has at least ten counts. This chain uses TRBV4-1 with TRBJ2-1; TRBD2 agrees at 14 bases. V lost 0 bases, J lost 10 bases, and 5 bases stayed unmatched. CDR3 length: 16 residues. The germline gives CDR1 MGHRA, CDR2 YSYEKL. The chain's CDR3 is CASSQDGLAGGREQFF. The CDR3 region has the DNA TGCGCCAGCAGCCAAGATGGACTAGCGGGAGGCAGGGAGCAGTTCTTC.

The rearrangement joins TRBV13 to TRBJ2-5; 7 bases are shared with TRBD1. CDR1 is PRHDT and CDR2 is FYEKMQ in the germline V gene (reference sequence). V lost 5 bases and J lost 2; bases outside the gene matches: 2. CDR3 length: 13 amino acids. The CDR3 DNA reads as TGTGCCAGCAGCACCAGGGGGCAAGAGACCCAGTACTTC. Translation gives CASSTRGQETQYF. Together with reference TRBV13 and TRBJ2-5, the CDR3 gives the full variable domain: AAGVIQSPRHLIKEKRETATLKCYPIPRHDTVYWYQQGPGQDPQFLISFYEKMQSDKGSIPDRFSAQQFSDYHSELNMSSLELGDSALYFCASSTRGQETQYFGPGTRLLVL.

The V and J genes are TRBV12-3 or TRBV12-4 and TRBJ1-4; D uncertain. Trimming pared 3 bases from V and 7 bases from J, leaving 6 bases between. This CDR3 spans 12 amino acids. CDR3 coding DNA: TGTGCCAGCAGTTTGATGAGTGAAAAACTGTTTTTT. This gives the protein CASSLMSEKLFF.

In DNA form, the CDR3 reads TGTGCCAGCAGTCCACTCCCGACAGGGTTGAATGAGCAGTTCTTC. It is translated as CASSPLPTGLNEQFF. V and J are TRBV28 and TRBJ2-1; 7 bases map to TRBD1. Per the germline V gene, CDR1 is MDHEN and CDR2 is SYDVKM. This CDR3 has 15 residues. The trim removed 5 bases at V and 7 bases at J, leaving 11 bases unmatched.

This clonotype was recorded at least ten times. The chain uses TRBV12-3 or TRBV12-4 and TRBJ2-3; weak D call: TRBD2 (6 bases). The CDR3 totals 16 residues. The V end was cut by 3 bases, the J end by 1 base, with 14 bases between. CDR3 DNA: TGTGCCAGCAGTTTTCACGGGACTTTCCGCACAGATACGCAGTATTTT. This encodes CASSFHGTFRTDTQYF.

This sequence joins TRBV27 and TRBJ2-3; D may be TRBD2 (6 bases). Germline V gene data show CDR1 as MNHEY and CDR2 as SMNVEV (reference sequence). CDR3 length: 16 amino acids. V lost 4 bases and J 3 bases, leaving 17 bases between the germline ends. CDR3 bases: TGTGCCAGCAGTTCCACCGGGACTTTGGGAACAGATACGCAGTATTTT. This gives the protein CASSSTGTLGTDTQYF.

There are a few counts of this clonotype. This chain joins TRBV6-6 and TRBJ2-7; D remains unclear. V dropped 0 bases and J dropped 7 bases, with 7 bases sitting between them. The V gene's germline CDR1 is MNHNY and CDR2 SVGAGI (reference sequence). This CDR3 has 12 residues. CDR3 sequence (DNA): TGTGCCAGCAGTTACTCGAAGAGGGAGCAGTACTTC. It translates to CASSYSKREQYF.

In its sample, this clonotype was seen a few times. The V gene is TRBV29-1, the J gene TRBJ2-1; D is perhaps TRBD2 (5 bases). Germline V gene lookup returns CDR1 SQVTM and CDR2 ANQGSEA. Trimming shortened V by 2 bases and J by 2 bases, and 10 bases separated the two germline ends. This CDR3 region has 14 residues. CDR3 nucleotides: TGCAGCGTTGAAAACCTAGCCACCTACAATGAGCAGTTCTTC. As protein: CSVENLATYNEQFF.